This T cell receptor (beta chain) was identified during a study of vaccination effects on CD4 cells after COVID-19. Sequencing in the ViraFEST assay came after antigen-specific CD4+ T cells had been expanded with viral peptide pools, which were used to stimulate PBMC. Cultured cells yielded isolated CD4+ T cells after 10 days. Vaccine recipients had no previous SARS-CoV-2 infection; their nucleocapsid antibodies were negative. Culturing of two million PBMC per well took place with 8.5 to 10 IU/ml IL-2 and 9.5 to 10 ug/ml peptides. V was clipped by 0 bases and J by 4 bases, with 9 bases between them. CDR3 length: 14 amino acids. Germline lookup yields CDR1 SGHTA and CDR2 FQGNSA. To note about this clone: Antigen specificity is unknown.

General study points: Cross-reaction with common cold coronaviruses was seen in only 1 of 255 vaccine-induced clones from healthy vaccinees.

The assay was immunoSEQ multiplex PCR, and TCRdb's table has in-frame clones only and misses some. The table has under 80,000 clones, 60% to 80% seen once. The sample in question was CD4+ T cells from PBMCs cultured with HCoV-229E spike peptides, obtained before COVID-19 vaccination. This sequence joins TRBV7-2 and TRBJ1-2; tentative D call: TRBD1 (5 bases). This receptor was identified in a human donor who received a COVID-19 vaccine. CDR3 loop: CASSLAVRAYGYTF. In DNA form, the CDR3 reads TGTGCCAGCAGCTTAGCGGTCAGGGCCTATGGCTACACCTTC.